This TCR beta chain emerged from a study of cytomegalovirus exposure and HLA in healthy donors. General study points: That first-cohort TCR clusters tended to co-occur in the roughly 110 validation repertoires was found in a later analysis.

This CDR3 is 16 amino acids long. Looked up from germline, CDR1 is MGHDK and CDR2 is SYGVNS. Trimming stripped 7 bases from V and 7 bases from J, with 23 bases between. Concerning this clone: As yet, its antigen is unknown.

TCRdb keeps only in-frame clones here, not all; method: immunoSEQ multiplex PCR. The table has under 150,000 clones, roughly nine tenths seen once; the top ten hold just under 3%. The V and J genes are TRBV25-1 and TRBJ2-1, with D possibly being TRBD1 (6 bases). This clonotype was sampled from a man younger than 35 in good health and CMV-seronegative. The sequenced material came from PBMCs. DNA of the CDR3: TGTGCCAGCACGAAGGAGGAAGGGCCAAGGGGGAATGAGCAGTTCTTC. Its protein product is CASTKEEGPRGNEQFF.